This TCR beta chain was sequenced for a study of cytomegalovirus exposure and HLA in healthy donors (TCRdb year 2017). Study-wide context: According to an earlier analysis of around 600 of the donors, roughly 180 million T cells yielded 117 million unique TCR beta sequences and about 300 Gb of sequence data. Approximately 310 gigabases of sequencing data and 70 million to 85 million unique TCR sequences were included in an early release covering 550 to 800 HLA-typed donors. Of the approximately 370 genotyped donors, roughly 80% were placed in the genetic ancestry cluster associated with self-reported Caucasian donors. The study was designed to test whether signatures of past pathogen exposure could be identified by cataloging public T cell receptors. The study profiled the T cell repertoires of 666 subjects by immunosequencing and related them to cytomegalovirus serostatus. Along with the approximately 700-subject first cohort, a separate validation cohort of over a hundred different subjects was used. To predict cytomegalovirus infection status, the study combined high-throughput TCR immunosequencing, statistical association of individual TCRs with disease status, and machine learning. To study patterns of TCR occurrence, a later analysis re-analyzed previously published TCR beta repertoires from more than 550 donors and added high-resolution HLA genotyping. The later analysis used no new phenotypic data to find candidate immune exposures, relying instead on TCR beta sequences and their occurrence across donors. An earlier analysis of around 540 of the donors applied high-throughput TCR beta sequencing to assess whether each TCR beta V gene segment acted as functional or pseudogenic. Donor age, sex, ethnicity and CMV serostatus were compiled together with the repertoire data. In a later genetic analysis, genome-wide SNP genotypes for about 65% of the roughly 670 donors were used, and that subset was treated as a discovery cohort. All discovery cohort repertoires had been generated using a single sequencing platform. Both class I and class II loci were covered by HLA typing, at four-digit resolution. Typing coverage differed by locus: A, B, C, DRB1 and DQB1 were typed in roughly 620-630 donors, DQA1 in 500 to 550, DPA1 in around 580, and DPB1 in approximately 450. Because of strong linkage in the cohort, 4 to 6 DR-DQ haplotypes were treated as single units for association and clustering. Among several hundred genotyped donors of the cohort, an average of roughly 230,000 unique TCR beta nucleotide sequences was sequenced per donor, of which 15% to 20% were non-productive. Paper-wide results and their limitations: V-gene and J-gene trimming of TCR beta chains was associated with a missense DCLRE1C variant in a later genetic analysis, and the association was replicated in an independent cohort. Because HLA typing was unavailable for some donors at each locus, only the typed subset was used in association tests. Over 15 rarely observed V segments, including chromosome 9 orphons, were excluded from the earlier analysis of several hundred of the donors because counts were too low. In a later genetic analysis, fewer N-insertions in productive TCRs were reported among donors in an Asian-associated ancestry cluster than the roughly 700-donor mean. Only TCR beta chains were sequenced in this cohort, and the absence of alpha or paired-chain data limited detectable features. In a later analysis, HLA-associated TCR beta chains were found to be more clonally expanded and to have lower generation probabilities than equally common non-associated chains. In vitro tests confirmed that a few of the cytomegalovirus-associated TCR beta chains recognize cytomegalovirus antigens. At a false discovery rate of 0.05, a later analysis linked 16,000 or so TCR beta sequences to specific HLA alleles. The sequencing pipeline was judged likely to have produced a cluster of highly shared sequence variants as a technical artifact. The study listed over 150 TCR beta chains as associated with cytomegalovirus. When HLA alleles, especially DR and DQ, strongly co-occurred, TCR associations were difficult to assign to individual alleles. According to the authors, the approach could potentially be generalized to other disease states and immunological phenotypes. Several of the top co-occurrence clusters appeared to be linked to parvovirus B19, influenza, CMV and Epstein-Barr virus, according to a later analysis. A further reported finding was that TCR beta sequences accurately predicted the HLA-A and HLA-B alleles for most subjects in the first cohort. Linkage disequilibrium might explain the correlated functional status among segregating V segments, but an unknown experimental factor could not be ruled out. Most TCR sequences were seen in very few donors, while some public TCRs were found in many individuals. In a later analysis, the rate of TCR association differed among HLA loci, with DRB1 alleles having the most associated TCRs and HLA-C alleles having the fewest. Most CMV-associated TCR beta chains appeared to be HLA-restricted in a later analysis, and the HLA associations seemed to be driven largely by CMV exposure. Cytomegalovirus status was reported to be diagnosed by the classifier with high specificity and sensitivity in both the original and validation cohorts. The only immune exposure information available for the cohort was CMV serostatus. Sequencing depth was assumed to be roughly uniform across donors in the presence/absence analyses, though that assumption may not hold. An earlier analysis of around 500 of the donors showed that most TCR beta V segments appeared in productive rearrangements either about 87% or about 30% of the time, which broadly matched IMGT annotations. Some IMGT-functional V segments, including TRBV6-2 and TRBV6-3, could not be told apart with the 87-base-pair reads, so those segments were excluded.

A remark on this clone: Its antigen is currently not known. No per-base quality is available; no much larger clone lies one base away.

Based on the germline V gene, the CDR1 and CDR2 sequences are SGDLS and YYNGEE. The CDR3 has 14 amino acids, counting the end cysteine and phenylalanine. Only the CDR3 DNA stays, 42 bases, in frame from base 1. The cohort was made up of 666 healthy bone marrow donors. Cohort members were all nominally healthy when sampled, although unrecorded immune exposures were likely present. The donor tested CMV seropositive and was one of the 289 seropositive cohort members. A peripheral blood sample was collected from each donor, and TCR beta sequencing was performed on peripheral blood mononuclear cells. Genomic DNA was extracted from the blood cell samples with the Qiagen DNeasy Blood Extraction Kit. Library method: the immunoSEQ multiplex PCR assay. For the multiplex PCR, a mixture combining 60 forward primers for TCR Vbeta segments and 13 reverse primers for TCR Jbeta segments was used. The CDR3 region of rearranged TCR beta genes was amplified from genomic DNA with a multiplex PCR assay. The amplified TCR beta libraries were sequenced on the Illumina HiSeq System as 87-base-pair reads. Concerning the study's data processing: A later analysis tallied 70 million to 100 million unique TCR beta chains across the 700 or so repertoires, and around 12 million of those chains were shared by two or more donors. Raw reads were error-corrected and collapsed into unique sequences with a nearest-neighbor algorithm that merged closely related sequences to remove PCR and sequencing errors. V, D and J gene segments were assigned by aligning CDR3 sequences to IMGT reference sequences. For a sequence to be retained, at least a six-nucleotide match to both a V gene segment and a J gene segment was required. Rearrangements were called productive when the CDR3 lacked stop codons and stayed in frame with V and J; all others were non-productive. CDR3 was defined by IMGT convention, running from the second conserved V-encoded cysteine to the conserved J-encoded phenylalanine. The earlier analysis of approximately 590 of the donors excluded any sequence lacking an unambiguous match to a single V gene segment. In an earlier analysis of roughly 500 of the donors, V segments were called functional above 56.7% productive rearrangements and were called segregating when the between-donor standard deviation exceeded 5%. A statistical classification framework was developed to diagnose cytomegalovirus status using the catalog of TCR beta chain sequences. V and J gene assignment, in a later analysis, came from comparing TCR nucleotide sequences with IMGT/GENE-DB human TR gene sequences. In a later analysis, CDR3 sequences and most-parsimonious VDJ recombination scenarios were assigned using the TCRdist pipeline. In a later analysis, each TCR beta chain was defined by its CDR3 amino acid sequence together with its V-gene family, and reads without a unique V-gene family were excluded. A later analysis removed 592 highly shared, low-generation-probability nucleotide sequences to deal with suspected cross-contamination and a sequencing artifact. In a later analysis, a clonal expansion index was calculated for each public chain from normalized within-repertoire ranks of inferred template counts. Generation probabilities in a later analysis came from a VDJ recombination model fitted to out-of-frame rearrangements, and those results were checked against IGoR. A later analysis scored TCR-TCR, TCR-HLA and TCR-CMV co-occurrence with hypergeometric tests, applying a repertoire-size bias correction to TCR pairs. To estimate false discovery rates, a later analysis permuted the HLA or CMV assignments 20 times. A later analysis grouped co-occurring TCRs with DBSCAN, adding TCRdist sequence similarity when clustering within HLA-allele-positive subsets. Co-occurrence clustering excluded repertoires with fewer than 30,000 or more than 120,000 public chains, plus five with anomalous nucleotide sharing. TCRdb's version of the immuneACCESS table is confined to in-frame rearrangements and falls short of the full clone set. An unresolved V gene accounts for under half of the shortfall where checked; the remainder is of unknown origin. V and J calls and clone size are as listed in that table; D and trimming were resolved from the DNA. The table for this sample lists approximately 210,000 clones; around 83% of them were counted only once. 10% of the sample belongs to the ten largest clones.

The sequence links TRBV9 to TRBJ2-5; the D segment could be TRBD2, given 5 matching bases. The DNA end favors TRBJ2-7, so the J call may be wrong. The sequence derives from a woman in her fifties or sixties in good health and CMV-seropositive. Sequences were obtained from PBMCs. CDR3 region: CASSVGEGSYEQYF. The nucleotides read TGTGCCAGCAGCGTAGGTGAGGGCTCCTACGAGCAGTACTTC.